This TCR beta chain appears in the sequencing data of a study of blood T cell repertoires in COVID-19. Looking at the study overall: Sites in the United States, Italy and Spain provided acute and convalescent COVID-19 samples. The analysed material was cDNA or gDNA that came from T cells, B-cell-depleted T cells, or PBMCs.

Original processing methods: Nucleated cell counts were estimated from reference gene primer amplification. Some clones are missing from TCRdb's copy, which holds only in-frame ones; the method was immunoSEQ multiplex PCR. For V, J and clone size, that table is used; D and trimming come from the DNA. Of 250,000 or so clones detected, roughly nine tenths appear once; the ten largest clones hold roughly 5.8%. With V trimmed by 5 bases and J by 6 bases, 13 bases remained unmatched. This CDR3 contains 15 residues. Germline CDR1 is SGHNT and CDR2 is YYREEE (reference sequence). This clone was counted between two and nine times.

Specimen: peripheral blood. This clonotype was obtained from a man in his sixties with acute or convalescent COVID-19. The rearrangement joins TRBV5-4 to TRBJ2-7, with 8 bases that match TRBD1. The CDR3 region has the DNA TGTGCCAGCAGTCTCATCGGGACAGGTCCTGGCGAGCAGTACTTC. Its translation is CASSLIGTGPGEQYF. Based on the CDR3 plus reference TRBV5-4 and TRBJ2-7, the full variable domain is ETGVTQSPTHLIKTRGQQVTLRCSSQSGHNTVSWYQQALGQGPQFIFQYYREEENGRGNFPPRFSGLQFPNYSSELNVNALELDDSALYLCASSLIGTGPGEQYFGPGTRLTVT.